These 11 T cell receptor beta chains share one sample of origin, sequenced in a study of blood T cell repertoires in COVID-19. Data came from immunoSEQ multiplex PCR; TCRdb stores just in-frame clones and leaves some out. This repertoire shows around 140,000 clones, over 70% found once; its top ten account for 3.5% to 4%. The specimen sequenced was peripheral blood. These receptors were collected from a man aged 65 to 79 who had recovered from COVID-19.

This clone was counted between two and nine times. The V and J genes are TRBV19 and TRBJ1-5, with D possibly TRBD1 on 5 matching bases. The CDR3 length is 12 residues. The germline V gene has CDR1 LNHDA and CDR2 SQIVND (reference sequence). With 6 bases removed from V and 7 bases from J, the gap between germline ends came to 10 bases. The CDR3 reads CASSSGVQPQHF. The CDR3, as DNA: TGTGCCAGTAGCTCGGGGGTGCAGCCCCAGCATTTT. Full variable domain (rest looked up from reference TRBV19 and TRBJ1-5): DGGITQSPKYLFRKEGQNVTLSCEQNLNHDAMYWYRQDPGQGLRLIYYSQIVNDFQKGDIAEGYSVSREKKESFPLTVTSAQKNPTAFYLCASSSGVQPQHFGDGTRLSIL.

The rearrangement uses TRBV12-3 or TRBV12-4 and TRBJ1-1; D not resolved. V lost 2 bases and J 5 bases, leaving 6 bases between the germline ends. The CDR3 runs 12 residues. CDR3 DNA sequence: TGTGCCAGCAGTTTATCCCCAACTGAAGCTTTCTTT. Its protein product is CASSLSPTEAFF.

The chain recombines TRBV24-1 with TRBJ2-2; D unresolved. CDR3 length: 15 residues. Looked up from germline, CDR1 is KGHDR and CDR2 is SFDVKD. Between the trimmed V and J ends, which lost 2 bases and 1 base, there was a span of 7 bases. CDR3 sequence (DNA): TGTGCCACCAGTGATTCGCGGCAGAACACCGGGGAGCTGTTTTTT. Encoded protein: CATSDSRQNTGELFF.

This chain uses TRBV12-5 with TRBJ2-1, with D perhaps TRBD2 (6 bases). Looked up from germline, CDR1 is LGHNT and CDR2 is FRNRAP. The V gene lost 7 bases and the J gene lost 4 bases, with 29 bases spanning the gap. The CDR3 is 19 amino acids. The chain's CDR3 is CASAPLYRGLLIDYNEQFF. CDR3 nucleotide sequence: TGTGCTAGTGCTCCTCTCTACCGGGGACTTCTAATCGATTACAATGAGCAGTTCTTC.

This chain joins TRBV6-2 or TRBV6-3 and TRBJ1-5, with 10 bases identical to TRBD1. Germline values: CDR1 MNHEY, CDR2 SVGEGT. The CDR3 is 16 amino acids. Losses at the gene ends were 1 base for V and 5 bases for J; bases not matched to a gene: 5. For the CDR3, the DNA is TGTGCCAGCAGTTACTGGGGACAGGGGCCTGATCAGCCCCAGCATTTT. This translates into CASSYWGQGPDQPQHF.

The V gene is TRBV12-5, the J gene TRBJ2-1; 10 bases match TRBD2. The V gene end was trimmed by 3 bases and the J gene end by 4 bases; junction bases not matched to a gene: 3. The CDR3 runs 15 residues. CDR1 is LGHNT, CDR2 FRNRAP, per germline. The CDR3 DNA reads TGTGCTAGTGGTTTCCTAGCGGGAGTATACAATGAGCAGTTCTTC. Translation gives CASGFLAGVYNEQFF.

Written as DNA, the CDR3 is TGTGCCAGCAGCCCACCCATGGGACAGTTGGAAGAGACCCAGTACTTC. It encodes CASSPPMGQLEETQYF. This chain connects TRBV7-9 to TRBJ2-5; 7 bases map to TRBD1. The germline CDR1 and CDR2 sequences are SEHNR and FQNEAQ (reference sequence). This CDR3 spans 16 amino acids. After removal of 5 bases from V and 3 bases from J, the junction contained 12 bases not matched to a gene.

This clone has at least ten counts. The chain has TRBV7-2 and TRBJ1-4, with TRBD1 identical over 8 bases. Germline V gene lookup returns CDR1 SGHTA and CDR2 FQGNSA. Trimming at V came to 7 bases and at J to 7 bases, leaving 8 bases not matched to a gene. This CDR3 comprises 14 residues. Written as DNA, the CDR3 is TGTGCCAGCAAAAATTCCAGGGGGCTTGAAAAACTGTTTTTT. Amino acid sequence: CASKNSRGLEKLFF.

This clone was counted between two and nine times. The gene calls are TRBV10-2 and TRBJ2-5; D gene ambiguous. The CDR3 contains 13 residues. Germline V gene lookup returns CDR1 WSHSY and CDR2 SAAADI. The V end was cut by 3 bases, the J end by 5 bases, with 10 bases between. CDR3: CASSDYIVETQYF. As DNA, the CDR3 is TGCGCCAGCAGTGATTATATCGTCGAGACCCAGTACTTC.

The chain employs TRBV27 and TRBJ2-7; TRBD1 aligns across 7 bases. The germline V gene encodes CDR1 MNHEY and CDR2 SMNVEV (reference sequence). V lost 3 bases, J lost 0 bases, and 5 bases stayed unmatched. The CDR3 has 15 amino acids. The CDR3 sequence: CASSLMTGSSYEQYF. The CDR3 region has the DNA TGTGCCAGCAGTTTGATGACAGGGAGCTCCTACGAGCAGTACTTC.

The J gene is TRBJ2-1, the V gene TRBV7-2; D remains ambiguous. Trimming removed 3 bases at V and 9 bases at J, with 12 bases between. Germline V gives CDR1 SGHTA, CDR2 FQGNSA. CDR3 size: 13 residues. CDR3 in amino acids: CASSLTLTGEQFF. As DNA, the CDR3 is TGTGCCAGCAGCTTGACGCTGACTGGTGAGCAGTTCTTC.